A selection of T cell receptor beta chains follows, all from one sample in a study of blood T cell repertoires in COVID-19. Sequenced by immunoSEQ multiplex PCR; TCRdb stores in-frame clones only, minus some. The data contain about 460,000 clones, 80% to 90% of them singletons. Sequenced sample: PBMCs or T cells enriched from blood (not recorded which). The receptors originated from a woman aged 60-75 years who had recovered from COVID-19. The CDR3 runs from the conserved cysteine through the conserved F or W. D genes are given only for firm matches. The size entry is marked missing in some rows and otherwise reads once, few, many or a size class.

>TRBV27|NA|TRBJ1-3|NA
TGTGCCAGCAGTTTGTCGGGGGCTGGAAACACCATATATTTT
CASSLSGAGNTIYF
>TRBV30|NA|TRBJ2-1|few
TGTGCCTGGAGCAACAGAAGGTTGCCTTACAATGAGCAGTTCTTC
CAWSNRRLPYNEQFF
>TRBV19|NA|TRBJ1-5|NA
TGTGCCAGTACCTCCTTGGGGGGGCCCCAGCATTTT
CASTSLGGPQHF
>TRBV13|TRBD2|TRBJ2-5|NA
TGTGCCAGCAGCTTTCTCGCGGGGGGGCTAAAAGAGACCCAGTACTTC
CASSFLAGGLKETQYF
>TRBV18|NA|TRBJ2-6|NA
TGTGCCAGCTCACCGGGGGGGCCCCACTCTGGGGCCAACGTCCTGACTTTC
CASSPGGPHSGANVLTF
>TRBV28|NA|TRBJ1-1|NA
TGTGCCAGCAGCCGCGGGGCAACAACAGGGAACACTGAAGCTTTCTTT
CASSRGATTGNTEAFF
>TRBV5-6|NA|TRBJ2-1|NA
TGTGCCAGCAGCTTGGGAGGTGGGTCGTCCTACAATGAGCAGTTCTTC
CASSLGGGSSYNEQFF
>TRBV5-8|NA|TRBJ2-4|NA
TGTGCCAGCAGCAAAGACGTGGGACTAGCCAAAAACATTCAGTACTTC
CASSKDVGLAKNIQYF
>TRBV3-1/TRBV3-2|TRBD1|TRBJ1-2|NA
TGTGCCAGCAGCCCACAGGGACAGGGGGCGAATGGCTACACCTTC
CASSPQGQGANGYTF
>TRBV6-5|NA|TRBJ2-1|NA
TGTGCCAGCATGGGGGACACCCTGGGGCGGTATGAGCAGTTCTTC
CASMGDTLGRYEQFF
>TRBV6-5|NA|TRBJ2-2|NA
TGTGCCAGCAGTTACGGTGGACAAACCGGGGAGCTGTTTTTT
CASSYGGQTGELFF
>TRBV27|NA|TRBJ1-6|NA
TGTGCCAGCAGTGGCAGGCCCAATTCACCCCTCCACTTT
CASSGRPNSPLHF
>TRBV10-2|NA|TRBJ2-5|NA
TGCGCCAGCATTTCATTCCCGGGAGAGACCCAGTACTTC
CASISFPGETQYF
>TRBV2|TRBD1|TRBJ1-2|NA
TGTGCCAGTTGGACAGGGCGGAATATTAACTATGGCTACACCTTC
CASWTGRNINYGYTF
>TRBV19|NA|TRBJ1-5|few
TGTGCCAGTAGTATAGCGGCAGGGGCGCGAAATCAGCCCCAGCATTTT
CASSIAAGARNQPQHF
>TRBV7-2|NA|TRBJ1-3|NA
TGTGCCAGCAGCCCCCGGGGGGGGGCCGTAGTTGGAAACACCATATATTTT
CASSPRGGAVVGNTIYF
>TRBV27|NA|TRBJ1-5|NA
TGTGCCAGCACCCCCTCGCACTATAGCAATCAGCCCCAGCATTTT
CASTPSHYSNQPQHF